This T cell receptor beta chain was sequenced for a study of shared clonotypes between healthy human individuals (dated by TCRdb to the early 2020s). About the investigation overall: A few men and a couple of women, aged 18 to 49 years, made up the cohort. For each donor, CD4 naive and CD4 memory were each run on three plates, CD8 naive on two plates, and CD8 memory on one plate. To estimate repertoire size and how much clonotypes are shared between individuals, the study performed deep sequencing of blood TCR repertoires from a handful of healthy adults. Different laboratories and diverse techniques were used to prepare libraries and sequence TCR repertoires, to increase sequencing depth and limit assay-specific biases. Each donor's leukapheresis produced roughly between roughly 0.94 and 9.5 billion PBMCs.

TCR CDR3 regions were amplified from genomic DNA by multiplex PCR using the deep immunoSEQ assay. For each cell subset, the extracted genomic DNA was distributed evenly across all wells of several immunoSEQ 96-well plates, and each plate served as one replicate. Each replicate PCR for sorted subsets received about 200 ng genomic DNA, equal to some 32,000 T cell genomes. The purified libraries were quantified using a Qubit 3.0 fluorometer, sized with a Bioanalyzer 2100, and then quantified again using the KAPA Library Quantification kit. Each immunoSEQ 96-well plate was sequenced on its own single-read 150-cycle Illumina NextSeq 550 flow cell. Turning to the authors' computational methods: Because the immunoSEQ output included only junctional sequences and no quality scores, the filtering could not be the same as the filtering used for full-length reads. To assign V/J genes and CDR3, sequences were annotated against IMGT germline references using PyIR, a Python wrapper for IgBLAST v1.9. Reads were removed for weak V/J assignments (E-value above 1e-6), missing CDR3, stop codons, out-of-frame junctions, or ambiguous translated residues. V3J clonotypes were defined by identical inferred V gene, J gene, and CDR3 amino acid sequence. To compute the percentage overlap between repertoires, the number of shared unique clonotypes was divided by the size of the smaller repertoire. RTK rarefaction, the Chao1 estimator, and Recon v2.1 estimates of unobserved clonotypes were used to assess repertoire richness. Generation probabilities for all TCRbeta clonotypes obtained by the gDNA method from a handful of donors were computed using OLGA. Imported from immuneACCESS, the table was reduced by TCRdb to in-frame sequences with V and J called. These copies leave out some clones; in studies compared against another copy, an unresolved V gene accounts for under half, and the cause of the remainder is not known. V and J calls and clone size are copied from that table; D and trimming were computed from the DNA. The sample profile shows about 2.3 million clones; 85% to 95% of them were found once. Of the sample, approximately 0.4% is held by the ten largest clones.

The germline V gene specifies SGDLS as CDR1 and YYNGEE as CDR2. The CDR3, from cysteine to phenylalanine, totals 14 residues. Left in the record is the CDR3 DNA by itself, 42 bases read in frame from the first base. Compared with germline, V lacks 2 bases and J lacks 7 bases; bases without a gene match: 3. Worth noting for this clone: The clone's antigen remains unknown. No base quality information exists; no much larger clone differs at one position.

What the work shows at the level of the full study, not this receptor alone: Sharing across a handful of donors was observed for 4.5% to 6.5% of naive CD4, 3% to 4% of naive CD8, 2% to 2.5% of memory CD4, and 0.4% of memory CD8 clonotypes. Naive subsets generally had larger estimated clonotype richness than memory subsets did. Pairwise subsampling led to the expectation that sequencing depth would affect the degree of clonotype sharing among donors. Compared with non-shared clonotypes, clonotypes shared by all four sorted-subset donors had higher generation probabilities. Only blood was sampled, and tissue TCR repertoires likely differ from those in blood. Because the study included a small number of donors, the genetic and exposure-history diversity represented was limited. Incomplete sequencing was indicated by rarefaction of sorted-subset datasets, despite the large sequencing depth.

Healthy HIV-negative adults with no recently reported acute infections or vaccinations were included as donors. All donors were Caucasian adults living in Nashville, Tennessee, USA. CD4+ T cells were enriched by magnetic negative selection; naive cells were then positively selected on CD45RA, and the negative fraction formed the memory subset. Blood was obtained by leukapheresis, after which PBMCs were separated by Ficoll-Histopaque density gradient centrifugation and cryopreserved in liquid nitrogen vapor phase. Purity and quantity of every magnetically sorted T cell population were checked by analytical flow cytometry. Genomic DNA was isolated from each sorted fraction and quantified by UV absorbance on a Nanodrop 2000c.

The receptor's source is a man aged 18 to 29 in good health. Some clones in this sample may be carry-over from other donors' samples. The chain joins TRBV9 to TRBJ2-1; TRBD2 agrees with 10 junctional bases. Sequencing was done on a sample of naive CD4+ T cells from PBMCs. This sample's cell subset or site label indicates: CD45RA+ positively selected. CDR3 reads: CASSVSGRSNEQFF. The nucleotide sequence reads as follows: TGTGCCAGCAGCGTTAGCGGGAGGTCGAATGAGCAGTTCTTC.